The 32 T cell receptor beta chains in this list originate from one sample, sequenced in a study of PD-L1 blockade in urothelial cancer. TCRdb's copy holds only in-frame clones and misses some; the assay was immunoSEQ multiplex PCR. The sample yields just over 35,000 clones, just over 35% seen once. Specimen: tumor tissue, collected before atezolizumab (anti-PD-L1) treatment. All receptors derive from a man aged 55 to 70 with urothelial cancer.

CDR3 loop: CASSQDSGAWGYTF. The CDR3 DNA reads TGTGCCAGCAGCCAAGATAGCGGGGCTTGGGGCTACACCTTC. The chain uses TRBV14 and TRBJ1-2; weak D call: TRBD1 (5 bases). The CDR3 sequence is 14 residues long. V shed 0 bases and J shed 8 bases, with 13 bases lying between them. Germline V gene sequence: CDR1 SGHDN, CDR2 FVKESK.

This clone was seen a handful of times. The chain uses TRBV30 and TRBJ1-6; D is unresolved. The ends were cut back, 4 bases at V and 9 bases at J, with 10 bases in the middle. This CDR3 is 12 amino acids long. Per germline, CDR1 GTSNPN and CDR2 SVGIG (reference sequence). CDR3 DNA sequence: TGTGCCTGGACCAGGCTCGGTTCACCCCTCCACTTT. Protein product: CAWTRLGSPLHF.

This clone was detected a few times. The rearrangement uses TRBV1 and TRBJ2-6; the D call TRBD2 from the table was never checked on the DNA. TRBV1 is described as a pseudogene. The CDR3 runs to 20 residues. CDR3 protein: CASSQEPPLAGGTGANVLTF. The CDR3 DNA reads as TGCGCCAGCAGCCAAGAACCCCCACTAGCGGGAGGGACCGGGGCCAACGTCCTGACTTTC.

The rearrangement links TRBV11-3 to TRBJ2-3, with 8 bases aligning to TRBD2. The germline V gene has CDR1 SGHNT and CDR2 YENEEA. This CDR3 comprises 15 residues. The V and J ends lost 3 bases and 2 bases, in that order; junction bases with no gene match: 4. CDR3 protein: CASSLGTRDTDTQYF. CDR3 coding DNA: TGTGCCAGCAGCTTGGGGACTAGAGACACAGATACGCAGTATTTT.

The chain is built from TRBV6-8 and TRBJ2-3; 7 nucleotides line up with TRBD2. CDR3 length: 16 residues. The ends lost 7 bases at V and 2 bases at J; junction bases unmatched: 12. Germline CDR1 reads MNHGY; CDR2 reads SAAAGT. The CDR3 protein is CASTKAAGAHTDTQYF. CDR3 nucleotide sequence: TGTGCCAGCACCAAGGCTGCGGGAGCCCACACAGATACGCAGTATTTT.

The gene calls are TRBV11-3 and TRBJ1-6, with no clear D. Germline V CDR1 and CDR2: SGHNT, YENEEA. V was trimmed by 1 base and J by 3 bases, leaving 7 bases between them. The CDR3 sequence is 15 residues long. CDR3 coding DNA: TGTGCCAGCAGCTTAGGGCAGGTCTATAATTCACCCCTCCACTTT. Translation: CASSLGQVYNSPLHF.

The V and J genes are TRBV18 and TRBJ2-1; unclear D gene. Per germline, CDR1 KGHSH and CDR2 LQKENI. Between the trimmed V and J ends, which lost 0 bases and 6 bases, there was a span of 6 bases. CDR3 length: 13 residues. CDR3 DNA: TGTGCCAGCTCACCACCGGCCTTCAATGAGCAGTTCTTC. Amino acids: CASSPPAFNEQFF.

This clone has a single count. V and J are TRBV28 and TRBJ1-5; D may be TRBD1 (5 bases). V lost 6 bases and J lost 14, with 17 bases in between. The CDR3 is 12 residues long. In germline, CDR1 is MDHEN, CDR2 SYDVKM. The CDR3 bases are TGTGCCAGCAGGCCAGAGGGGAGGCCGGAGCATTTT. It is translated as CASRPEGRPEHF.

The chain recombines TRBV5-1 with TRBJ1-4; D not certain. Trimming left V 0 bases short and J 8 bases short, with 14 bases between. Germline V lookup: CDR1 SGHRS, CDR2 YFSETQ. CDR3 size: 15 residues. The CDR3, as DNA: TGCGCCAGCAGCTTGGGATCAAGAAACGACGAAAAACTGTTTTTT. Translation gives CASSLGSRNDEKLFF.

This clone was observed a single time. This chain links TRBV18 with TRBJ2-7; no definite D call. Looked up from germline, CDR1 is KGHSH and CDR2 is LQKENI. CDR3 size: 14 residues. Trimming removed 5 bases from V and 6 bases from J, with 17 bases in between. Here the CDR3 reads CASSVPGQSLEQYF. The CDR3, as DNA: TGTGCCAGCTCAGTTCCCGGGCAATCTCTCGAGCAGTACTTC.

This clone has more than one count but fewer than ten. The chain links TRBV18 to TRBJ1-4; no clear D. Germline V gene data show CDR1 as KGHSH and CDR2 as LQKENI. Trimming left V 2 bases short and J 8 bases short, with 9 bases between. This CDR3 comprises 13 residues. The CDR3 DNA reads TGTGCCAGCTCACCAGGTCTCGGGGAAAAACTGTTTTTT. This sequence encodes CASSPGLGEKLFF.

This clone was picked up a small number of times. Within the sample, other DNA sequences also encode this same CDR3. This CDR3 reads CSVAGVGEKLFF. Here the CDR3 DNA reads TGCAGCGTTGCAGGGGTCGGGGAAAAACTGTTTTTT. The gene calls are TRBV29-1 and TRBJ1-4; D perhaps matches TRBD1 (6 bases). The V gene's germline CDR1 is SQVTM and CDR2 ANQGSEA. This CDR3 has 12 residues. Trimming cost V 4 bases and J 8 bases, with 11 bases left between them.

In its sample, this clone was seen a few times. V gene TRBV11-3 combines with J gene TRBJ2-5; D is unresolved. The V gene lost 1 base and the J gene lost 1 base, with 13 bases spanning the gap. Looked up from germline, CDR1 is SGHNT and CDR2 is YENEEA. This CDR3 has 16 amino acids. CDR3 sequence (DNA): TGTGCCAGCAGCTTAGTGGGAAGGACCCCCCAAGAGACCCAGTACTTC. Its translation: CASSLVGRTPQETQYF.

The CDR3 nucleotides read TGCGCCAGCAGCCAAGGGATATCGACACCCTATGGCTACACCTTC. It encodes CASSQGISTPYGYTF. The rearrangement joins TRBV4-1 to TRBJ1-2; D ambiguous. The CDR3 runs to 15 residues. The germline CDR1 and CDR2 sequences are MGHRA and YSYEKL. Deletions cut 1 base from V and 4 bases from J, with 13 bases between.

This clone appeared a few times. The V gene is TRBV30, the J gene TRBJ1-3; D remains unclear. In germline, CDR1 is GTSNPN, CDR2 SVGIG (reference sequence). Trimming took 3 bases from V and 0 from J, leaving 6 bases between them. The CDR3 sequence is 13 residues long. CDR3: CAWRVSSGNTIYF. The CDR3 DNA follows: TGTGCCTGGAGGGTTAGCTCTGGAAACACCATATATTTT.

This clone was seen only once. The V call is TRBV14, the J call TRBJ1-4; the D is unclear. V gave up 3 bases and J gave up 7 bases, with 15 bases separating them. The CDR3 extends over 15 amino acids. Per the germline V gene, CDR1 is SGHDN and CDR2 is FVKESK. CDR3 in DNA: TGTGCCAGCAGCCACTGGCCCAAGAAGGGTGAAAAACTGTTTTTT. Amino acids: CASSHWPKKGEKLFF.

The genes are TRBV6-8 and TRBJ2-7; a possible D gene is TRBD1 (7 bases). The CDR3 runs to 17 residues. The germline V gene has CDR1 MNHGY and CDR2 SAAAGT. V lost 3 bases and J 4 bases, leaving 22 bases between the germline ends. DNA of the CDR3: TGTGCCAGCAGTTATGGGGATCAGGGGGGCCGCGGGTACGAGCAGTACTTC. Translation gives CASSYGDQGGRGYEQYF.

This clone was observed a single time. The chain uses TRBV19 and TRBJ2-2; 11 positions match TRBD1. This CDR3 comprises 16 residues. V dropped 6 bases and J dropped 4; count of bases not matched to a gene: 7. Per the germline V gene, CDR1 is LNHDA and CDR2 is SQIVND (reference sequence). CDR3 bases: TGTGCCAGTAGGAGGGACAGGGGGATATTCACCGGGGAGCTGTTTTTT. Its translation: CASRRDRGIFTGELFF.

This clone was observed at least ten times. This rearrangement joins TRBV4-1 to TRBJ1-5; D is undetermined. V lost 4 bases to trimming and J lost 0 bases, with 10 bases between them. CDR3 length: 15 residues. Per the germline V gene, CDR1 is MGHRA and CDR2 is YSYEKL. DNA of the CDR3: TGCGCCAGCAGCCGGTCCCTCCTTAGCAATCAGCCCCAGCATTTT. Translation gives CASSRSLLSNQPQHF.

In its sample, this clone was seen a few times. This rearrangement joins TRBV6-7 to TRBJ2-7; 9 nucleotides match TRBD2. TRBV6-7 is designated an ORF whose function remains uncertain. The CDR3 runs 15 residues. V shed 6 bases and J 0 bases; nucleotides not matched to a gene: 6. CDR3 coding DNA: TGTGCCAGCAGGCGCGGGGGGGCGAGCTCCTACGAGCAGTACTTC. Its translation: CASRRGGASSYEQYF.

The gene calls are TRBV4-1 and TRBJ2-6, with D unresolved. Trimming removed 4 bases at V and 0 bases at J, with 4 bases between. The CDR3 consists of 14 residues. CDR1 is MGHRA and CDR2 is YSYEKL in the germline V gene. The CDR3 DNA reads TGCGCCAGCAGCCGCGGCTCTGGGGCCAACGTCCTGACTTTC. This encodes CASSRGSGANVLTF.

The chain couples TRBV6-1 to TRBJ1-6; D call uncertain. The CDR3 is 12 amino acids. Germline-derived CDR1 and CDR2 are MNHNS and SASEGT. V was shortened by 1 base and J by 10 bases, with 5 bases between the two germline ends. CDR3 sequence: CASSEDYSPLHF. In DNA, the CDR3 is TGTGCCAGCAGTGAAGATTACTCACCCCTCCACTTT.

V gene TRBV30 combines with J gene TRBJ2-3; D is perhaps TRBD1 (5 bases). CDR1 is GTSNPN, CDR2 SVGIG, per germline (reference sequence). V shed 1 base and J shed 0 bases, with 14 bases lying between them. The CDR3 has 16 amino acids. CDR3: CAWSAPAGLSTDTQYF. For the CDR3, the DNA is TGTGCCTGGAGTGCCCCCGCAGGGCTCAGCACAGATACGCAGTATTTT.

DNA of the CDR3: TGCGCCAGCTGCTTTGTCACTGAAGCTTTCTTT. It yields the protein CASCFVTEAFF. This chain links TRBV10-1 with TRBJ1-1; D is undetermined. The CDR3 is 11 residues long. Germline CDR1 reads WNHNN; CDR2 reads SYGVQD (reference sequence). V shed 8 bases and J shed 4 bases, with 8 bases lying between them.

This chain links TRBV29-1 with TRBJ1-1, with TRBD1 as a possible D gene (6 bases). Germline CDR1 reads SQVTM; CDR2 reads ANQGSEA. The CDR3 is 13 residues long. V was pared by 6 bases and J by 0 bases, with 11 bases between. The chain's CDR3 is CSVRGALNTEAFF. Here the CDR3 DNA reads TGCAGCGTCCGGGGGGCCTTGAACACTGAAGCTTTCTTT.

The table lists this clone with a few counts. This rearrangement joins TRBV6-7 to TRBJ2-1; unclear D gene. TRBV6-7 is an open reading frame, and its role is uncertain. CDR3 length equals 15 residues. V lost 6 bases to trimming and J lost 5 bases, with 17 bases between them. This chain's CDR3 is CASSLTYLGNNEQFF. The CDR3 DNA is TGTGCCAGCAGCCTTACTTACCTTGGGAACAATGAGCAGTTCTTC.

This clone was detected ten times or more. Sequence at one end of the junction differs from germline and may be a read error. CDR3 residues: CASSLEGGVDTQYF. For the CDR3, the DNA is TGTGCCAGCAGCCTAGAGGGCGGGGTAGATACGCAGTATTTT. This chain uses TRBV11-3 with TRBJ2-3, with D possibly TRBD2 on 6 matching bases. Germline V CDR1 and CDR2: SGHNT, YENEEA. This CDR3 is 14 amino acids long.

The chain has TRBV6-8 and TRBJ1-5; D is unclear. CDR3 length: 15 amino acids. The ends were cut back, 7 bases at V and 9 bases at J, with 22 bases in the middle. The germline gives CDR1 MNHGY, CDR2 SAAAGT. The DNA for the CDR3 is TGTGCCAGCACAAAAACAGAGAGGACCTCCTCGCCCCAGCATTTT. Translating gives CASTKTERTSSPQHF.

The chain uses TRBV18 and TRBJ1-1; tentatively, D is TRBD1 (6 bases). The CDR3 totals 13 residues. Germline V CDR1 and CDR2: KGHSH, LQKENI. V was trimmed by 6 bases and J by 7 bases, leaving 15 bases between them. The CDR3 sequence is CASSPRQDHEAFF. CDR3 nucleotide sequence: TGTGCCAGCTCCCCGAGACAGGACCATGAAGCTTTCTTT.

This clone was observed a handful of times. This chain uses TRBV6-8 with TRBJ1-3; 10 bases map to TRBD1. This CDR3 comprises 15 residues. J was trimmed by 5 bases and V by 7 bases; bases with no gene match: 8. Germline assignment: CDR1 MNHGY and CDR2 SAAAGT. As DNA, the CDR3 is TGTGCCAGCAATAAAGGGACAGGGGAGAGAAACACCATATATTTT. It is translated as CASNKGTGERNTIYF.

The V call is TRBV5-1, the J call TRBJ1-3; 12 nucleotides agree with TRBD1. The junction had 8 bases not matched to a gene; V was cut back by 4 bases and J by 0 bases. Germline loops: CDR1 SGHRS, CDR2 YFSETQ. This CDR3 region has 18 residues. CDR3 in amino acids: CASSIAGTGGSSGNTIYF. The DNA for the CDR3 is TGCGCCAGCAGCATAGCCGGGACAGGGGGCAGCTCTGGAAACACCATATATTTT.

J is TRBJ1-1 and V is TRBV19; D gene unclear. The CDR3 extends over 14 amino acids. The germline V gene has CDR1 LNHDA and CDR2 SQIVND (reference sequence). V lost 4 bases and J 0 bases, leaving 9 bases between the germline ends. CDR3 residues: CASSNLGMNTEAFF. CDR3 coding DNA: TGTGCCAGTAGTAATCTGGGCATGAACACTGAAGCTTTCTTT. Variable domain in full (rest from reference TRBV19 and TRBJ1-1): DGGITQSPKYLFRKEGQNVTLSCEQNLNHDAMYWYRQDPGQGLRLIYYSQIVNDFQKGDIAEGYSVSREKKESFPLTVTSAQKNPTAFYLCASSNLGMNTEAFFGQGTRLTVV.